The 10 T cell receptor beta chains below come from one sample, sequenced in a study of blood T cell repertoires in COVID-19. Using immunoSEQ multiplex PCR, the repertoire was profiled, and TCRdb retains in-frame clones only, with some absent. Of around 190,000 clones in the sample, approximately 75% were seen once. The sequenced sample consisted of PBMCs or T cells enriched from blood (not recorded which). The receptor set was obtained from a man between 35 and 55 years old who had recovered from COVID-19.

The rearrangement links TRBV7-3 to TRBJ2-3; possible D gene TRBD1, 6 bases. The CDR3 loop spans 17 amino acids. The germline V gene has CDR1 SGHTA and CDR2 FQGTGA. The ends were cut back, 2 bases at V and 3 bases at J, with 18 bases in the middle. CDR3 amino acids: CASSLGLGDTLTDTQYF. CDR3 nucleotides: TGTGCCAGCAGCTTAGGTTTGGGGGACACCCTAACAGATACGCAGTATTTT.

V gene TRBV5-1 combines with J gene TRBJ1-4; D remains unclear. Trimming stripped 4 bases from V and 0 bases from J, with 7 bases between. The CDR3 consists of 14 residues. Germline lookup yields CDR1 SGHRS and CDR2 YFSETQ. This chain's CDR3 is CASSPTSTNEKLFF. In DNA, the CDR3 is TGCGCCAGCAGCCCCACTTCAACTAATGAAAAACTGTTTTTT.

The chain carries TRBV14 and TRBJ2-1; 8 bases line up with TRBD1. Per the germline V gene, CDR1 is SGHDN and CDR2 is FVKESK. J gave up 9 bases and V 1 base, and 5 bases lay outside the gene matches. The CDR3 is made up of 14 amino acids. Here the CDR3 reads CASSQAGGLGEQFF. CDR3 bases: TGTGCCAGCAGCCAAGCAGGGGGCTTAGGTGAGCAGTTCTTC.

The V and J genes are TRBV9 and TRBJ2-2; perhaps TRBD2 as D (6 bases). Looked up from germline, CDR1 is SGDLS and CDR2 is YYNGEE. The CDR3 loop spans 16 amino acids. V lost 4 bases and J lost 3, with 16 bases in between. CDR3 protein: CASSHPTTSYTGELFF. CDR3 coding DNA: TGTGCCAGCAGCCACCCGACTACTAGCTACACCGGGGAGCTGTTTTTT.

This clone was detected a few times. The rearrangement joins TRBV5-6 to TRBJ1-2; 8 positions agree with TRBD1. Trimming removed 2 bases from V and 4 bases from J; junction bases left unmatched: 19. This CDR3 has 19 amino acids. CDR1 is SGHDT, CDR2 YYEEEE, per germline. The CDR3 DNA reads as TGTGCCAGCAGCTTAGGGGGGAATACGGGACAGGCCGGCAGCTATGGCTACACCTTC. It encodes CASSLGGNTGQAGSYGYTF.

This clone has just one count. The V gene is TRBV12-3 or TRBV12-4, the J gene TRBJ1-1; D possibly corresponds to TRBD1 (6 bases). The V gene lost 3 bases and the J gene lost 5 bases, with 7 bases spanning the gap. CDR3 length equals 12 residues. This CDR3 reads CASSLQGTEAFF. Here the CDR3 DNA reads TGTGCCAGCAGTTTGCAGGGGACTGAAGCTTTCTTT.

This chain links TRBV9 with TRBJ1-1, with D unclear. V lost 4 bases and J lost 11, with 6 bases in between. CDR3 length equals 9 residues. From germline, CDR1 is SGDLS and CDR2 YYNGEE. This chain's CDR3 is CASSPYAFF. Here the CDR3 DNA reads TGTGCCAGCAGCCCCTACGCTTTCTTT.

The chain links TRBV30 to TRBJ2-7; no reliable D call. CDR3 length: 14 residues. Germline V CDR1 and CDR2: GTSNPN, SVGIG (reference sequence). The V gene lost 3 bases and the J gene lost 0 bases, with 12 bases spanning the gap. This CDR3 is CAWSTGGSSYEQYF. CDR3 sequence (DNA): TGTGCCTGGAGCACCGGCGGTAGCTCCTACGAGCAGTACTTC.

This clone was observed a handful of times. J is TRBJ2-7 and V is TRBV19, with D maybe TRBD2 (6 bases). Germline CDR1 and CDR2: LNHDA and SQIVND (reference sequence). The V end lost 7 bases, the J end lost 6 bases, and 22 bases lay between the germline ends. The CDR3 contains 15 residues. The CDR3 is CASTIPLGEEGEQYF. In DNA, the CDR3 is TGTGCCAGTACCATCCCGTTGGGGGAGGAGGGCGAGCAGTACTTC.

The V and J genes are TRBV5-6 and TRBJ1-1; TRBD1 matches 7 bases. Losses at the gene ends were 4 bases for V and 4 bases for J; bases not matched to a gene: 4. The CDR3 is 13 amino acids. Germline CDR1 SGHDT, CDR2 YYEEEE. The CDR3 loop is CASSSSGGTEAFF. The CDR3 coding sequence is TGTGCCAGCAGCAGTTCAGGGGGCACTGAAGCTTTCTTT.